This T cell receptor (beta chain) appears in the sequencing data of a study of spatial heterogeneity in lung cancer. TCRdb passed the 5' RACE reads through MiXCR, listing each CDR3 protein once. The sample has more than 10,000 distinct CDR3 sequences; under 6% are singletons. Described time point: sample taken at primary tumor resection. Whole RNA, which was extracted from tumor, nontumor lung tissue or frozen PBMC, was sequenced without any cell sorting. Broader study findings: It was found that expanded intratumoral alpha and beta TCR counts tracked tumor mutation counts.

In its sample, this clonotype was seen many times. No antigen is known for it. Because the library targeted alpha chains, this beta chain is an off-target read whose size means little. CDR1 SGHTA and CDR2 FQGNSA come from the germline V gene. The CDR3 is made up of 13 amino acids. V gave up 7 bases and J gave up 7 bases, with 15 bases separating them. The rearrangement uses TRBV7-2 and TRBJ2-3; D not resolved. This TCR came from a male donor with early-stage non-small cell lung cancer. The source was lung tumor tissue, collected at surgery. CDR3 sequence: CASTPMGIHTQYF. CDR3 DNA: TGTGCCAGCACCCCCATGGGAATCCATACGCAGTATTTT.